This entry lists 4 T cell receptor beta chains sequenced from one sample in a study of blood T cell repertoires in COVID-19. Profiled with immunoSEQ multiplex PCR; TCRdb holds only in-frame clones, not every one. The sample includes around 81,000 clones, approximately 86% of them seen just once. The sample comprised peripheral blood. The source of these receptors is a woman aged 55-70 years with acute or convalescent COVID-19.

The chain joins TRBV2 to TRBJ1-5, with TRBD1 identical over 8 bases. CDR1 is SNHLY, CDR2 FYNNEI, per germline. J was trimmed by 2 bases and V by 5 bases; bases with no gene match: 5. The CDR3 consists of 15 residues. The CDR3 here is CASSFDRGGNQPQHF. The DNA for the CDR3 is TGTGCCAGCAGTTTCGACAGGGGAGGCAATCAGCCCCAGCATTTT. The full variable domain, its missing parts supplied by reference TRBV2 and TRBJ1-5, is EPEVTQTPSHQVTQMGQEVILRCVPISNHLYFYWYRQILGQKVEFLVSFYNNEISEKSEIFDDQFSVERPDGSNFTLKIRSTKLEDSAMYFCASSFDRGGNQPQHFGDGTRLSIL.

The chain has TRBV7-6 and TRBJ2-6, with D possibly being TRBD2 (6 bases). Deletions cut 5 bases from V and 0 bases from J, with 11 bases between. CDR1 and CDR2 from the germline V gene are SGHVS and FNYEAQ. This CDR3 spans 16 amino acids. CDR3 loop: CASSPLASSGANVLTF. As DNA, the CDR3 is TGTGCCAGCAGCCCCCTAGCGAGCTCTGGGGCCAACGTCCTGACTTTC.

J is TRBJ1-2 and V is TRBV29-1; possibly TRBD1 for D (5 bases). The V and J ends lost 2 bases and 6 bases respectively, with 13 bases between them. The CDR3 runs 13 residues. Per the germline V gene, CDR1 is SQVTM and CDR2 is ANQGSEA. The CDR3 DNA follows: TGCAGCGTTGAATTGGCAGGGTCGCATGGCTACACCTTC. This translates into CSVELAGSHGYTF.

V is TRBV7-2 and J is TRBJ1-6, with 9 bases lining up with TRBD1. After removal of 4 bases from V and 5 bases from J, the junction contained 6 bases not matched to a gene. Germline-derived CDR1 and CDR2 are SGHTA and FQGNSA. CDR3 length: 16 amino acids. In DNA form, the CDR3 reads TGTGCCAGCAGCTCGGGGGGACAGGGAAATAATTCACCCCTCCACTTT. Protein sequence: CASSSGGQGNNSPLHF. Full variable domain (outside the CDR3, taken from reference TRBV7-2 and TRBJ1-6): GAGVSQSPSNKVTEKGKDVELRCDPISGHTALYWYRQSLGQGLEFLIYFQGNSAPDKSGLPSDRFSAERTGGSVSTLTIQRTQQEDSAVYLCASSSGGQGNNSPLHFGNGTRLTVT.